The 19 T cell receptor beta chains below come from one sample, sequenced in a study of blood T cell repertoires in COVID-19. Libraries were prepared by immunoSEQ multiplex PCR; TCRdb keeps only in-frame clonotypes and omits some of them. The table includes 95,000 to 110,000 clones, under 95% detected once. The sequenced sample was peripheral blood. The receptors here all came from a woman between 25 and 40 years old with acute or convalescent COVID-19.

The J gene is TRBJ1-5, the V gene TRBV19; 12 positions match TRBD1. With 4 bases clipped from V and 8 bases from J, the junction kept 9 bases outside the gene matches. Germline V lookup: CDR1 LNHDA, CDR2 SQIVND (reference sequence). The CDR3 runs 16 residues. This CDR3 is CASSNSGQGAWEPQHF. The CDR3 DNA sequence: TGTGCCAGTAGTAACTCGGGACAGGGGGCTTGGGAGCCCCAGCATTTT.

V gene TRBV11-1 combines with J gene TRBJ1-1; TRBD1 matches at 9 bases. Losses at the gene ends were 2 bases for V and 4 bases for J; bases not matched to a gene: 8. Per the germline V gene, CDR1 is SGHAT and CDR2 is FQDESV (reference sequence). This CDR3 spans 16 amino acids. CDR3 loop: CASSLPRQGETTEAFF. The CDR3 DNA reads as TGTGCCAGCAGCTTACCGAGACAGGGGGAGACCACTGAAGCTTTCTTT. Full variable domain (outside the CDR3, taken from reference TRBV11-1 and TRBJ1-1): EAEVAQSPRYKITEKSQAVAFWCDPISGHATLYWYRQILGQGPELLVQFQDESVVDDSQLPKDRFSAERLKGVDSTLKIQPAELGDSAMYLCASSLPRQGETTEAFFGQGTRLTVV.

CDR3 DNA: TGTGCCAGCAGCCGGGGACTAGCGGGAGCAAAGGTTTCCTACGAGCAGTACTTC. Translating it yields CASSRGLAGAKVSYEQYF. The gene calls are TRBV5-4 and TRBJ2-7, with 14 bases matching TRBD2. This CDR3 region has 18 residues. The V gene end was trimmed by 4 bases and the J gene end by 1 base; junction bases not matched to a gene: 10. Germline V gene lookup returns CDR1 SGHNT and CDR2 YYREEE (reference sequence). Combining the CDR3 with reference TRBV5-4 and TRBJ2-7 gives the whole variable domain ETGVTQSPTHLIKTRGQQVTLRCSSQSGHNTVSWYQQALGQGPQFIFQYYREEENGRGNFPPRFSGLQFPNYSSELNVNALELDDSALYLCASSRGLAGAKVSYEQYFGPGTRLTVT.

CDR3 in DNA: TGTACAAGCGGGGGACACAATGAGCAGTTCTTC. It yields the protein CTSGGHNEQFF. The V and J genes are TRBV2 and TRBJ2-1; 8 nucleotides match TRBD2. CDR3 size: 11 residues. Germline V CDR1 and CDR2: SNHLY, FYNNEI.

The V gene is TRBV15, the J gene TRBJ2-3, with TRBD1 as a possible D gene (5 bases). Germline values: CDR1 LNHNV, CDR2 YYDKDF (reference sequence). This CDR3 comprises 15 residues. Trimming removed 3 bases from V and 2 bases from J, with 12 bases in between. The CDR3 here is CATSRDTGITDTQYF. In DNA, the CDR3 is TGTGCCACCAGCAGGGATACAGGTATCACAGATACGCAGTATTTT. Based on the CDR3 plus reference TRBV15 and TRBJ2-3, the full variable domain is DAMVIQNPRYQVTQFGKPVTLSCSQTLNHNVMYWYQQKSSQAPKLLFHYYDKDFNNEADTPDNFQSRRPNTSFCFLDIRSPGLGDTAMYLCATSRDTGITDTQYFGPGTRLTVL.

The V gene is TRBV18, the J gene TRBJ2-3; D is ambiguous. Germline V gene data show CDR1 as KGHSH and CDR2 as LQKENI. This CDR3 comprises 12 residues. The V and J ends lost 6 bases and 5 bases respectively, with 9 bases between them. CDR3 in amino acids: CASSPLRDTQYF. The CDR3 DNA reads TGTGCCAGCTCCCCTCTACGAGATACGCAGTATTTT.

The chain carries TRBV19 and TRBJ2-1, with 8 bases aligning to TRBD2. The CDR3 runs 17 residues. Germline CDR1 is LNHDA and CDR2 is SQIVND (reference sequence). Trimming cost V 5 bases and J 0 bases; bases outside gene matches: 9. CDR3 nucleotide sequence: TGTGCCAGTAGTGTGAGACCAGGACTAGCCTCCTACAATGAGCAGTTCTTC. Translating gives CASSVRPGLASYNEQFF.

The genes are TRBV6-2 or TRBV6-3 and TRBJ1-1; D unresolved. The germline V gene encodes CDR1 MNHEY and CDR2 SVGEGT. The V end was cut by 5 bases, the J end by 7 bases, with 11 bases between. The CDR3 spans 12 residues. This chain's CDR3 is CASSQAIYEAFF. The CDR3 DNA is TGTGCCAGCAGTCAGGCGATCTATGAAGCTTTCTTT.

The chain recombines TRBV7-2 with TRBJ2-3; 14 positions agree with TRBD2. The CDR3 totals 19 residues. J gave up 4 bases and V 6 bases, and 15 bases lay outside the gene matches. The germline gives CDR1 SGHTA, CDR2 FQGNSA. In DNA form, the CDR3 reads TGTGCCAGCAGTTTCGGGACTAGCGGGAGAGGAGGGCAGTCAGATACGCAGTATTTT. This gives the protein CASSFGTSGRGGQSDTQYF.

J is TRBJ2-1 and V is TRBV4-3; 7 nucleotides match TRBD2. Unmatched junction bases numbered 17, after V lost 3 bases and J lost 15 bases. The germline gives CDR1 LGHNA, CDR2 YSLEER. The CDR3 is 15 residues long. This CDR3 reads CASSQSWDKWEGRFF. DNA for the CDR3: TGCGCCAGCAGCCAGTCTTGGGATAAATGGGAGGGTCGGTTCTTC.

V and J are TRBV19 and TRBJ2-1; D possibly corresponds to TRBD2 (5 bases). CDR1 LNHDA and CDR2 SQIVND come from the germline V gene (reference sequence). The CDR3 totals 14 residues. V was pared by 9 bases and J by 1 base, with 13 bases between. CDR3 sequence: CASASMRSYNEQFF. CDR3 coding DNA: TGTGCCAGCGCTAGCATGAGGTCCTACAATGAGCAGTTCTTC.

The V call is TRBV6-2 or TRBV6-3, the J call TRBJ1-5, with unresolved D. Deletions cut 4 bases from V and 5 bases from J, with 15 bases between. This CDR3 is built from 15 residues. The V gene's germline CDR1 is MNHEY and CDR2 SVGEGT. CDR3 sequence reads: CASSLGPGTYQPQHF. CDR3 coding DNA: TGTGCCAGCAGTTTGGGTCCAGGTACTTATCAGCCCCAGCATTTT.

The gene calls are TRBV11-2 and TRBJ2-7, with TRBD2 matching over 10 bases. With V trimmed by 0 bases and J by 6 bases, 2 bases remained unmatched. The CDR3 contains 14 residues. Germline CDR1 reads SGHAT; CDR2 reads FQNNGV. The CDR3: CASSLEASGGEQYF. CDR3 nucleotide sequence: TGTGCCAGCAGCTTAGAGGCTAGCGGGGGCGAGCAGTACTTC.

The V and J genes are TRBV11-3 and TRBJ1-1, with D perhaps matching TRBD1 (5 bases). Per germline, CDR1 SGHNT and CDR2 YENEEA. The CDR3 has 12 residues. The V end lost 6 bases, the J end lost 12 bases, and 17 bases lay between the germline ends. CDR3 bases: TGTGCCAGCAGTTATGGCCCAGGGATAACTTTCTTT. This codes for CASSYGPGITFF. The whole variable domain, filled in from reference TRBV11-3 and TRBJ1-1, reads EAGVVQSPRYKIIEKKQPVAFWCNPISGHNTLYWYLQNLGQGPELLIRYENEEAVDDSQLPKDRFSAERLKGVDSTLKIQPAELGDSAVYLCASSYGPGITFFGQGTRLTVV.

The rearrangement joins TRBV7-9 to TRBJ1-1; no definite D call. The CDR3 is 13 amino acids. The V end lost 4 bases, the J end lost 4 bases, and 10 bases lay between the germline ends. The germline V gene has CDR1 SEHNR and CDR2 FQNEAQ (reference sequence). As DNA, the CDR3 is TGTGCCAGCAGCTACCCGACATCCACTGAAGCTTTCTTT. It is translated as CASSYPTSTEAFF.

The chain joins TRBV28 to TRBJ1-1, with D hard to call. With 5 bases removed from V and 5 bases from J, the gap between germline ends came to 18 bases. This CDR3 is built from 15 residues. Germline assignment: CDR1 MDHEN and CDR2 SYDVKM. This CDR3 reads CASSSFFKGATEAFF. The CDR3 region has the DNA TGTGCCAGCAGTAGCTTTTTTAAGGGAGCGACTGAAGCTTTCTTT.

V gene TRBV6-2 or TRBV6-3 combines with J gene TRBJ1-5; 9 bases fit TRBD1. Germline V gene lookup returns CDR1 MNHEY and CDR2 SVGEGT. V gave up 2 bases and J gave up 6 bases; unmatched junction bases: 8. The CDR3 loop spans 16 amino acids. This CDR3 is CASSYEKGQGGQPQHF. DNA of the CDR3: TGTGCCAGCAGTTACGAAAAGGGACAGGGTGGTCAGCCCCAGCATTTT.

CDR3 loop: CASRKTGGYEQYF. CDR3 nucleotides: TGTGCCAGCAGAAAAACGGGGGGGTACGAGCAGTACTTC. This rearrangement joins TRBV6-5 to TRBJ2-7; 8 nucleotides agree with TRBD2. Trimming removed 6 bases from V and 4 bases from J; junction bases left unmatched: 5. The length of the CDR3 is 13 residues. CDR1 and CDR2 from the germline V gene are MNHEY and SVGAGI.

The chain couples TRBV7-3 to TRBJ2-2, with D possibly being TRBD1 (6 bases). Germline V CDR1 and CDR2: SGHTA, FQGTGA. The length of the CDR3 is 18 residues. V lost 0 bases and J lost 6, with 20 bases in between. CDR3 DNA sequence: TGTGCCAGCAGCTTAACTTCAGGGGCTGACAGGTCGGCCGGGGAGCTGTTTTTT. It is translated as CASSLTSGADRSAGELFF.